This TCR beta chain was obtained from a study of cytomegalovirus exposure and HLA in healthy donors. Study-level information: Among roughly 180 million T cells, an earlier analysis found roughly 100 million unique TCR beta sequences.

PCR primers comprised 60 Vbeta and 13 Jbeta primers. The table came from immunoSEQ multiplex PCR; TCRdb's copy has only in-frame clones and leaves some out. The table has around 150,000 clones, more than 75% seen once; the top ten hold approximately 2.1%. A word on this clone: Its matching antigen is unknown.

Study-level findings and limits: The CMV antigen specificity of a few CMV-associated chains was confirmed through in vitro analysis. Most CMV-associated TCR beta chains were later found to appear HLA-restricted.

Every donor was a healthy person donating bone marrow. Trimming shortened V by 10 bases and J by 3 bases, and 9 bases separated the two germline ends. The CDR3 totals 11 residues. From germline, CDR1 is MDHEN and CDR2 SYDVKM. This TCR was sampled from a man aged 25 to 40 in good health and CMV-seronegative. The sample taken for sequencing was PBMCs. The rearrangement uses TRBV28 and TRBJ1-2, with D tentatively TRBD1 (5 bases). CDR3 protein: CATREYYGYTF. The DNA of the CDR3 is TGTGCCACCAGGGAGTACTATGGCTACACCTTC.